A selection of T cell receptor beta chains follows, all from one sample in a study of blood T cell repertoires in COVID-19. The method was immunoSEQ multiplex PCR; TCRdb's version includes in-frame clones alone and lacks a portion of them. The sample yields approximately 190,000 clones, approximately 85% seen once. The sample was peripheral blood. These receptors were collected from a woman in her 70s with active or convalescent COVID-19. The CDR3 runs from the conserved cysteine through the conserved F or W. Fields, in order: V gene, D gene, CDR3 protein. A D gene is named only where the DNA matches it firmly.

V gene: TRBV6-6; D gene: TRBD1; CDR3 protein: CASRMGTGNAGELFF
V gene: TRBV28; D gene: NA; CDR3 protein: CASKVVGFRGNQPQHF
V gene: TRBV3-1/TRBV3-2; D gene: TRBD1; CDR3 protein: CASSLRQGAADTQYF
V gene: TRBV28; D gene: NA; CDR3 protein: CATREQSWVLANTGELFF
V gene: TRBV15; D gene: NA; CDR3 protein: CATSREVAASYNEQFF
V gene: TRBV6-2/TRBV6-3; D gene: TRBD1; CDR3 protein: CASSYSRGQGGSYEQYF
V gene: TRBV30; D gene: TRBD1; CDR3 protein: CAWSVRGTGGNTIYF
V gene: TRBV7-6; D gene: NA; CDR3 protein: CASSPSESDMNTEAFF
V gene: TRBV6-6; D gene: TRBD1; CDR3 protein: CASSYSRGQNTEAFF
V gene: TRBV5-1; D gene: TRBD1; CDR3 protein: CASRETGGGGELFF
V gene: TRBV24-1; D gene: NA; CDR3 protein: CATSRGGQETQYF
V gene: TRBV19; D gene: NA; CDR3 protein: CASSIHGSYNEQFF
V gene: TRBV24-1; D gene: TRBD1; CDR3 protein: CATTSGQGGANVLTF
V gene: TRBV9; D gene: TRBD2; CDR3 protein: CASSASGRAGQDTQYF
V gene: TRBV14; D gene: TRBD1; CDR3 protein: CASSQGTGANTGELFF
V gene: TRBV6-5; D gene: TRBD2; CDR3 protein: CASSYGLAGSGETQYF
V gene: TRBV18; D gene: NA; CDR3 protein: CASSRGERDSPLHF
V gene: TRBV10-2; D gene: TRBD2; CDR3 protein: CASRVSGGGHTGELFF
V gene: TRBV19; D gene: NA; CDR3 protein: CASTLRTRRDTEAFF
V gene: TRBV10-3; D gene: NA; CDR3 protein: CAISEGRGSNYGYTF
V gene: TRBV28; D gene: TRBD1; CDR3 protein: CASRYDRGNTEAFF
V gene: TRBV5-1; D gene: TRBD2; CDR3 protein: CASSLAGTAGGYKDEQYF
V gene: TRBV30; D gene: TRBD2; CDR3 protein: CAWSVQRTSGRGAKNIQYF
V gene: TRBV11-2; D gene: TRBD2; CDR3 protein: CASSLDTVAGGKETQYF
V gene: TRBV7-9; D gene: NA; CDR3 protein: CASSLGTRGSNEQFF
V gene: TRBV18; D gene: NA; CDR3 protein: CASSPPGEEYNEQFF
V gene: TRBV19; D gene: TRBD1; CDR3 protein: CASREQGAREKLFF
V gene: TRBV28; D gene: TRBD1; CDR3 protein: CASSRQGARTDTQYF
V gene: TRBV5-5; D gene: TRBD2; CDR3 protein: CASSGRTSGLSSYNEQFF
V gene: TRBV19; D gene: TRBD1; CDR3 protein: CASSSLRTGAYQPQHF
V gene: TRBV7-3; D gene: NA; CDR3 protein: CASPDGERPQHF
V gene: TRBV5-4; D gene: TRBD2; CDR3 protein: CASSLGLAGEGETQYF
V gene: TRBV29-1; D gene: TRBD1; CDR3 protein: CSVPGTGVGNEQFF
V gene: TRBV6-5; D gene: NA; CDR3 protein: CASKEAGAGELFF
V gene: TRBV4-1; D gene: TRBD2; CDR3 protein: CASSSLVGLAAYEQYF
V gene: TRBV6-6; D gene: NA; CDR3 protein: CASSYSSDQPQHF
V gene: TRBV27; D gene: TRBD1; CDR3 protein: CASSLSPGQGAGEAFF
V gene: TRBV5-1; D gene: TRBD2; CDR3 protein: CASSSAGTSGRRQGEQFF
V gene: TRBV27; D gene: NA; CDR3 protein: CASSADRRGQFF
V gene: TRBV14; D gene: TRBD2; CDR3 protein: CASSPLGLAGVTDTQYF
V gene: TRBV6-1; D gene: TRBD2; CDR3 protein: CASSGGLAGVTGELFF
V gene: TRBV18; D gene: TRBD1; CDR3 protein: CASSPGQAETQYF
V gene: TRBV4-1; D gene: TRBD1; CDR3 protein: CASSQDPRDRAYEQYF
V gene: TRBV5-1; D gene: TRBD1; CDR3 protein: CASSLTTGGRYGYTF
V gene: TRBV21-1; D gene: NA; CDR3 protein: CASSKGDAGGPTGELFF
V gene: TRBV6-1; D gene: TRBD2; CDR3 protein: CASSGGRLATRAYEQYF
V gene: TRBV28; D gene: TRBD1; CDR3 protein: CASSPGTGFRYLGTDTQYF
V gene: TRBV6-5; D gene: NA; CDR3 protein: CASSTLGGSSYEQYF
V gene: TRBV6-5; D gene: TRBD1; CDR3 protein: CASRAPDRDEQYF
V gene: TRBV9; D gene: TRBD2; CDR3 protein: CASSVHASGPRGEQYF
V gene: TRBV3-1/TRBV3-2; D gene: NA; CDR3 protein: CASSQDQGRLSGNTEAFF
V gene: TRBV7-3; D gene: TRBD2; CDR3 protein: CASSLNGGRAYEQYF
V gene: TRBV18; D gene: NA; CDR3 protein: CASSQGDTQYF